The table lists the clone carrying this T cell receptor (beta chain) with many counts. What it binds is not known. The DNA ends 3 residues before the CDR3 does, and the rest of the CDR3 is filled in from the germline J gene. This entry belongs to a study of T cell clonality in common variable immunodeficiency. Findings and limits, study-wide: CVID subjects had higher TCRbeta clonality than healthy controls, most marked in about a third. CVID patient heterogeneity limited repertoire-clinical complication correlations.

TCRdb keeps only in-frame clones here, not all; method: immunoSEQ multiplex PCR. The repertoire consists of about 52,000 clones, none detected only once. Trimming removed 0 bases from V and 4 bases from J, with 3 bases in between. In germline, CDR1 is SGHRS, CDR2 YFSETQ. The CDR3 contains 12 residues. Blood samples were heparinized, 5 to 8 ml per donor. The source material was peripheral blood mononuclear cells. This receptor was obtained from a person aged 18 to 70 in good health. The rearrangement joins TRBV5-1 to TRBJ2-3; D remains ambiguous. CDR3 protein: CASSLVADTQYF. The sequenced part of the CDR3 DNA is TGCGCCAGCAGCTTGGTAGCAGATACG.